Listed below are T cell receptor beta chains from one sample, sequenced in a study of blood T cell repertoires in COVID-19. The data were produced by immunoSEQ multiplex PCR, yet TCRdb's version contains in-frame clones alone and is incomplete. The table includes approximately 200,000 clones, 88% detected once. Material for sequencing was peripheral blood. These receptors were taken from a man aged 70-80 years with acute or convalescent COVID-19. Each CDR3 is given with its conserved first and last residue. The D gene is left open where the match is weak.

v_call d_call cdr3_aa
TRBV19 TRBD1 CASMEGTGRSNYGYTF
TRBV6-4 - CASSAELGSSYEQYF
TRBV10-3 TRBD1 CAISPQGARNTIYF
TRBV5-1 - CASSLLQGGEKLFF
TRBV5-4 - CASSLGGQPTGELFF
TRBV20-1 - CSPKPGETQYF
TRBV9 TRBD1 CASSNRDSYTGELFF
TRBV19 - CASQAGMSSQPQHF
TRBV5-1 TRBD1 CASSLVPGGYEQYF
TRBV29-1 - CSADKMVARTDTQYF
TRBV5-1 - CASSLPVTSEQFF
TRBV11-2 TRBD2 CASSLDLAGSYEQYF
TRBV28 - CASSPGGERELFF
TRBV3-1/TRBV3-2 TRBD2 CASSSSGSGKTDTQYF
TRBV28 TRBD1 CASSLGGQFYGYTF
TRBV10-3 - CAISTEGAQPQHF
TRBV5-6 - CASSLGRKPSGNTIYF
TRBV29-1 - CSVEADRGLNSGANVLTF